The TCR delta chain under discussion was sequenced for a study of gamma-delta T cells after stem cell transplantation. V gave up 0 bases and J gave up 4 bases; unmatched junction bases: 16. The CDR3 covers 18 residues. Germline V lookup: CDR1 GEAIGNYY, CDR2 EKD. TCRdb fed the RT-PCR reads to CATT. The sample shows about 500 delta-chain clones, approximately 15% of them seen only once. By proportion, this clone is large (0.1 to 1%). The genes are TRDV2 and TRDJ1, with 7 bases aligning to TRDD3. This TCR was recovered from a human donor. It is not recorded whose cells these are; they may come from a transplant donor. The sample comprised gamma-delta T cells. The CDR3 protein is CACDTVGDKGVRGDKLIF. CDR3 coding DNA: TGTGCCTGTGACACCGTTGGGGATAAAGGGGTACGGGGCGATAAACTCATCTTT.